Listed here are 17 T cell receptor beta chains from one sample, sequenced in a study of shared clonotypes between healthy human individuals. Produced via immunoSEQ multiplex PCR; TCRdb's table is partial and in-frame only. This table has some 480,000 clones, 79% appearing once. The material sequenced was PBMCs. The receptor set was obtained from a woman in her thirties or forties in good health. Some clones in this sample may be carry-over from other donors' samples.

The chain couples TRBV30 to TRBJ1-2; D perhaps matches TRBD1 (5 bases). V dropped 2 bases and J dropped 4 bases, with 14 bases sitting between them. The CDR3 totals 14 residues. Germline CDR1 is GTSNPN and CDR2 is SVGIG (reference sequence). The CDR3 sequence is CAWSLGHPGYGYTF. DNA for the CDR3: TGTGCCTGGAGTCTTGGACACCCTGGCTATGGCTACACCTTC.

CDR3: CASSFGVGTSGYNEQFF. In nucleotides, the CDR3 is TGCGCCAGCAGCTTTGGGGTCGGGACTAGCGGATACAATGAGCAGTTCTTC. The chain employs TRBV5-1 and TRBJ2-1, with TRBD2 matching 11 bases. This CDR3 spans 17 amino acids. Germline loops: CDR1 SGHRS, CDR2 YFSETQ. V lost 2 bases to trimming and J lost 4 bases; unmatched junction nucleotides: 8.

The genes are TRBV7-2 and TRBJ2-7; D call uncertain. Deletions cut 1 base from V and 4 bases from J, with 11 bases between. The CDR3 contains 14 residues. Germline loops: CDR1 SGHTA, CDR2 FQGNSA. The CDR3 sequence: CASSLVFVGYEQYF. The CDR3 DNA sequence: TGTGCCAGCAGCTTAGTATTCGTGGGGTACGAGCAGTACTTC.

The rearrangement links TRBV11-1 to TRBJ1-6, with D possibly matching TRBD1 (5 bases). CDR3 length equals 15 residues. V shed 4 bases and J shed 4 bases, with 11 bases lying between them. CDR1 and CDR2 from the germline V gene are SGHAT and FQDESV (reference sequence). CDR3: CASSSRDGYNSPLHF. The CDR3 DNA follows: TGTGCCAGCAGCTCCCGGGACGGTTATAATTCACCCCTCCACTTT.

The chain recombines TRBV2 with TRBJ1-1; 7 positions agree with TRBD1. Germline loops: CDR1 SNHLY, CDR2 FYNNEI. There are 16 residues in the CDR3. V lost 0 bases and J lost 1; bases outside the gene matches: 5. CDR3 in amino acids: CASSEAQEGANTEAFF. The CDR3 coding sequence is TGTGCCAGCAGTGAAGCGCAGGAGGGGGCGAACACTGAAGCTTTCTTT.

This rearrangement joins TRBV19 to TRBJ1-5; a possible D gene is TRBD1 (6 bases). V was trimmed by 9 bases and J by 0 bases, leaving 21 bases between them. Germline loops: CDR1 LNHDA, CDR2 SQIVND (reference sequence). The CDR3 is 17 amino acids. The CDR3 loop is CASRGGAGEYSNQPQHF. CDR3 DNA sequence: TGTGCCAGCCGGGGGGGGGCTGGGGAATATAGCAATCAGCCCCAGCATTTT.

The V call is TRBV7-8, the J call TRBJ2-7; 9 nucleotides match TRBD1. Germline V lookup: CDR1 SGHVS, CDR2 FQNEAQ. This CDR3 has 16 amino acids. The trim removed 7 bases at V and 2 bases at J, leaving 12 bases unmatched. CDR3 nucleotides: TGTGCCAGCATGACCGGGACAGGGACCCTTCCCTACGAGCAGTACTTC. Its translation: CASMTGTGTLPYEQYF.

This chain joins TRBV28 and TRBJ2-7; 10 bases align to TRBD2. Germline lookup yields CDR1 MDHEN and CDR2 SYDVKM. V lost 5 bases to trimming and J lost 6 bases; unmatched junction nucleotides: 10. CDR3 length equals 15 residues. DNA of the CDR3: TGTGCCAGCAGTCTTCTAGCGGGAGTTTTACGCGAGCAGTACTTC. Its protein product is CASSLLAGVLREQYF.

The chain recombines TRBV19 with TRBJ1-5; D may be TRBD1 (6 bases). The CDR3 consists of 13 residues. Germline lookup yields CDR1 LNHDA and CDR2 SQIVND (reference sequence). The ends were cut back, 3 bases at V and 6 bases at J, with 9 bases in the middle. CDR3 sequence reads: CASSIWGLQPQHF. CDR3 nucleotides: TGTGCCAGTAGTATCTGGGGGCTTCAGCCCCAGCATTTT.

This clone was recorded at least ten times. This rearrangement joins TRBV5-6 to TRBJ1-2; perhaps TRBD1 as D (6 bases). Looked up from germline, CDR1 is SGHDT and CDR2 is YYEEEE. Trimming stripped 6 bases from V and 0 bases from J, with 18 bases between. The CDR3 contains 16 residues. The CDR3 DNA follows: TGTGCCAGCACCTTCTGGGGGGCAGCTACTAACTATGGCTACACCTTC. Translation: CASTFWGAATNYGYTF.

J is TRBJ1-1 and V is TRBV7-9; 7 positions match TRBD1. The germline CDR1 and CDR2 sequences are SEHNR and FQNEAQ (reference sequence). This CDR3 has 13 amino acids. The junction had 4 bases not matched to a gene; V was cut back by 2 bases and J by 7 bases. The CDR3 region is CASSLKGALEAFF. DNA for the CDR3: TGTGCCAGCAGCTTAAAGGGGGCTCTTGAAGCTTTCTTT. Supplemented by reference TRBV7-9 and TRBJ1-1, the full variable domain reads DTGVSQNPRHKITKRGQNVTFRCDPISEHNRLYWYRQTLGQGPEFLTYFQNEAQLEKSRLLSDRFSAERPKGSFSTLEIQRTEQGDSAMYLCASSLKGALEAFFGQGTRLTVV.

V is TRBV9 and J is TRBJ1-2, with 12 bases aligning to TRBD1. CDR1 and CDR2 from the germline V gene are SGDLS and YYNGEE. CDR3 length: 16 residues. Trimming took 3 bases from V and 4 from J; bases not matched to a gene: 7. The CDR3 here is CASSEGQGAFGYGYTF. CDR3 DNA: TGTGCCAGCAGCGAGGGACAGGGGGCGTTTGGCTATGGCTACACCTTC.

J is TRBJ2-7 and V is TRBV7-9, with D unclear. Germline loops: CDR1 SEHNR, CDR2 FQNEAQ (reference sequence). CDR3 length: 13 amino acids. The V end lost 5 bases, the J end lost 5 bases, and 13 bases lay between the germline ends. In DNA form, the CDR3 reads TGTGCCAGCAGCCCCGTGCGCAACGACGAGCAGTACTTC. It specifies CASSPVRNDEQYF.

The gene calls are TRBV27 and TRBJ2-2, with 8 bases matching TRBD1. CDR1 MNHEY and CDR2 SMNVEV come from the germline V gene (reference sequence). The CDR3 is 16 amino acids. J gave up 4 bases and V 3 bases, and 7 bases lay outside the gene matches. Here the CDR3 DNA reads TGTGCCAGCAGTTTTGGACAGGGAAAAATCACCGGGGAGCTGTTTTTT. Translated, it gives CASSFGQGKITGELFF.

In its sample, this clone was seen a few times. This likely traces to a read error, being one base from a far larger clone. J is TRBJ2-7 and V is TRBV4-1; D possibly matches TRBD1 or TRBD2 (5 bases each). Between the trimmed V and J ends, which lost 6 bases and 6 bases, there was a span of 15 bases. The length of the CDR3 is 13 residues. Germline V gene lookup returns CDR1 MGHRA and CDR2 YSYEKL. Written as DNA, the CDR3 is TGCGCCAGCAGAAGGGACCCCAATTCCGAGCAGTACTTC. This gives the protein CASRRDPNSEQYF.

This chain links TRBV15 with TRBJ2-1, with a weak D call TRBD2 (6 bases). This CDR3 comprises 13 residues. V was shortened by 11 bases and J by 8 bases, with 19 bases between the two germline ends. Germline CDR1 and CDR2: LNHNV and YYDKDF (reference sequence). Here the CDR3 DNA reads TGTGCCTCTACAAACCGAGGGGAGGATGAGCAGTTCTTC. Translating it yields CASTNRGEDEQFF. The full variable domain, rest sourced from reference TRBV15 and TRBJ2-1, is DAMVIQNPRYQVTQFGKPVTLSCSQTLNHNVMYWYQQKSSQAPKLLFHYYDKDFNNEADTPDNFQSRRPNTSFCFLDIRSPGLGDTAMYLCASTNRGEDEQFFGPGTRLTVL.

The chain carries TRBV7-8 and TRBJ1-5, with D maybe TRBD1 (5 bases). CDR3 length: 16 amino acids. V was shortened by 0 bases and J by 0 bases, with 9 bases between the two germline ends. Germline CDR1 is SGHVS and CDR2 is FQNEAQ. CDR3 nucleotides: TGTGCCAGCAGCTTAGCGGGGGTATATAGCAATCAGCCCCAGCATTTT. Residues: CASSLAGVYSNQPQHF.